Listed here are 15 T cell receptor beta chains from one sample, sequenced in a study of cytomegalovirus exposure and HLA in healthy donors. The PCR made use of 60 Vbeta and 13 Jbeta primers. Libraries were prepared by immunoSEQ multiplex PCR; TCRdb keeps only in-frame clonotypes and omits some of them. The table includes approximately 210,000 clones, 79% detected once. Sequenced sample: PBMCs. Every receptor here comes from a girl between 5 and 17 years old in good health and CMV-seropositive.

The chain carries TRBV2 and TRBJ1-5; 7 nucleotides align to TRBD1. The V and J ends lost 6 bases and 1 base, in that order; junction bases with no gene match: 6. The germline CDR1 and CDR2 sequences are SNHLY and FYNNEI. This CDR3 has 15 residues. CDR3 sequence (DNA): TGTGCCAGCAGAGGCATACAGGGGAGCAATCAGCCCCAGCATTTT. It specifies CASRGIQGSNQPQHF.

This rearrangement joins TRBV5-4 to TRBJ1-1, with 8 bases lining up with TRBD1. There are 13 residues in the CDR3. The germline V gene encodes CDR1 SGHNT and CDR2 YYREEE (reference sequence). V shed 5 bases and J 4 bases; nucleotides not matched to a gene: 4. The CDR3 DNA sequence: TGTGCCAGCAGAAGGACAGGGACCACTGAAGCTTTCTTT. It translates to CASRRTGTTEAFF.

CDR3 sequence: CASSLERWEQAGFGELFF. The CDR3 DNA follows: TGCGCCAGCAGCTTGGAAAGATGGGAACAGGCAGGTTTCGGGGAGCTGTTTTTT. V is TRBV5-1 and J is TRBJ2-2; the D gene is possibly TRBD1 (5 bases). The V gene lost 0 bases and the J gene lost 7 bases, with 22 bases spanning the gap. The germline CDR1 and CDR2 sequences are SGHRS and YFSETQ. The CDR3 runs to 18 residues.

The count of this clone is one. The chain combines TRBV27 with TRBJ2-7; 11 bases agree with TRBD1. V trimming: 5 bases; J trimming: 6 bases; junction bases outside the gene matches: 6. The CDR3 runs to 14 residues. The germline V gene has CDR1 MNHEY and CDR2 SMNVEV (reference sequence). The CDR3 DNA is TGTGCCAGCAGTAGGGACAGGGGGAAGTCCGAGCAGTACTTC. Residues: CASSRDRGKSEQYF.

The rearrangement joins TRBV5-1 to TRBJ2-3; the match to TRBD2 covers 9 bases. Per germline, CDR1 SGHRS and CDR2 YFSETQ. The CDR3 totals 16 residues. V trimming: 0 bases; J trimming: 4 bases; junction bases outside the gene matches: 6. The CDR3 reads CASSLESGGFADTQYF. DNA of the CDR3: TGCGCCAGCAGCTTGGAGAGCGGGGGGTTCGCAGATACGCAGTATTTT.

The J gene is TRBJ1-5, the V gene TRBV4-1; D is perhaps TRBD1 (6 bases). The CDR3 sequence is 16 residues long. V lost 3 bases and J 2 bases, leaving 14 bases between the germline ends. CDR1 is MGHRA and CDR2 is YSYEKL in the germline V gene. This chain's CDR3 is CASSQDPRGRNQPQHF. CDR3 nucleotide sequence: TGCGCCAGCAGCCAGGACCCCAGGGGTCGCAATCAGCCCCAGCATTTT.

CDR3: CASSLKAQRGEKLFF. CDR3 coding DNA: TGCGCCAGCAGCTTGAAGGCGCAAAGGGGGGAAAAACTGTTTTTT. The chain employs TRBV5-1 and TRBJ1-4; D may be TRBD1 (6 bases). Trimming cost V 1 base and J 8 bases, with 15 bases left between them. The germline gives CDR1 SGHRS, CDR2 YFSETQ. This CDR3 region has 15 residues.

The rearrangement links TRBV7-2 to TRBJ2-2; D perhaps matches TRBD1 (5 bases). CDR3 length: 14 amino acids. Per germline, CDR1 SGHTA and CDR2 FQGNSA. Trimming shortened V by 6 bases and J by 2 bases, and 10 bases separated the two germline ends. CDR3 bases: TGTGCCAGCAGTTTGACAGCCAACACCGGGGAGCTGTTTTTT. Protein product: CASSLTANTGELFF.

The rearrangement uses TRBV7-2 and TRBJ1-3, with TRBD1 as a possible D gene (5 bases). Germline V gene sequence: CDR1 SGHTA, CDR2 FQGNSA. The CDR3 is made up of 15 amino acids. V shed 4 bases and J shed 2 bases, with 12 bases lying between them. CDR3 amino acids: CASSSGDSPGNTIYF. The CDR3 nucleotides read TGTGCCAGCAGCTCGGGAGACAGCCCTGGAAACACCATATATTTT.

In DNA form, the CDR3 reads TGTGCCACCTCACTAGGATCTGAGCAGTTCTTC. As protein: CATSLGSEQFF. V and J are TRBV19 and TRBJ2-1, with D perhaps TRBD2 (5 bases). Trimming left V 10 bases short and J 9 bases short, with 13 bases between. Looked up from germline, CDR1 is LNHDA and CDR2 is SQIVND (reference sequence). The CDR3 sequence is 11 residues long.

This rearrangement joins TRBV4-1 to TRBJ2-3; 11 nucleotides line up with TRBD1. CDR3 length: 16 amino acids. The V and J ends lost 4 bases and 2 bases, in that order; junction bases with no gene match: 5. Germline assignment: CDR1 MGHRA and CDR2 YSYEKL. Here the CDR3 DNA reads TGCGCCAGCAGCCGCTGGACAGGGGGCGACACAGATACGCAGTATTTT. Translation gives CASSRWTGGDTDTQYF.

J is TRBJ2-7 and V is TRBV5-1; D unresolved. The V gene's germline CDR1 is SGHRS and CDR2 YFSETQ. With 5 bases removed from V and 3 bases from J, the gap between germline ends came to 6 bases. The CDR3 runs 11 residues. The chain's CDR3 is CASRSVYEQYF. The DNA for the CDR3 is TGCGCCAGCAGGTCCGTCTACGAGCAGTACTTC.

The rearrangement links TRBV27 to TRBJ1-2; D possibly corresponds to TRBD1 (6 bases). Germline CDR1 is MNHEY and CDR2 is SMNVEV (reference sequence). The CDR3 is 18 amino acids. V was trimmed by 0 bases and J by 8 bases, leaving 25 bases between them. CDR3 nucleotide sequence: TGTGCCAGCAGTTTATCGTTTAGCCATTCCGGACAGCCTTGGGGCTACACCTTC. Its protein is CASSLSFSHSGQPWGYTF.

V is TRBV7-2 and J is TRBJ2-1, with 11 bases that match TRBD2. The germline CDR1 and CDR2 sequences are SGHTA and FQGNSA. V lost 5 bases to trimming and J lost 10 bases; unmatched junction nucleotides: 10. CDR3 length equals 15 residues. CDR3 sequence reads: CASSAHSGGAREQFF. Here the CDR3 DNA reads TGTGCCAGCAGCGCCCATAGCGGGGGGGCCCGCGAGCAGTTCTTC.

This chain connects TRBV19 to TRBJ1-4; TRBD1 agrees at 8 bases. The J segment lost 0 bases and the V segment lost 4 bases, leaving 7 bases of the junction unmatched. Per the germline V gene, CDR1 is LNHDA and CDR2 is SQIVND (reference sequence). This CDR3 region has 17 residues. The CDR3 is CASSTGQGYATNEKLFF. The CDR3 DNA sequence: TGTGCCAGTAGTACCGGACAGGGTTATGCAACTAATGAAAAACTGTTTTTT.